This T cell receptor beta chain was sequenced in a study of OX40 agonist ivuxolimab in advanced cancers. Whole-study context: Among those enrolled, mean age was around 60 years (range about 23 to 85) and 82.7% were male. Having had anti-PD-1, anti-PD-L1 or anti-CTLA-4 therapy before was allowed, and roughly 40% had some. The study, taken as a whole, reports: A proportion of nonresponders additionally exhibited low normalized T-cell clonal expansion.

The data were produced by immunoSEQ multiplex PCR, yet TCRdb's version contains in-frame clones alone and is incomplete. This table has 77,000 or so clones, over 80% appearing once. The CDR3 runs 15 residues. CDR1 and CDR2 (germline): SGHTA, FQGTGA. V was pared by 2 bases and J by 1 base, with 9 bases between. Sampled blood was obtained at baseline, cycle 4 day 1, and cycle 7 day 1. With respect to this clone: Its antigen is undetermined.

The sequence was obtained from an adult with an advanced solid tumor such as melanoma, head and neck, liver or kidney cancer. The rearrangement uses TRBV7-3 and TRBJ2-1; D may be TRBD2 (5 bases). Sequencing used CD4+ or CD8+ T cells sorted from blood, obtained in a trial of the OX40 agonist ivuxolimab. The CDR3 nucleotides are TGTGCCAGCAGCTTATACTCGGGGTCCTACAATGAGCAGTTCTTC. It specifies CASSLYSGSYNEQFF.